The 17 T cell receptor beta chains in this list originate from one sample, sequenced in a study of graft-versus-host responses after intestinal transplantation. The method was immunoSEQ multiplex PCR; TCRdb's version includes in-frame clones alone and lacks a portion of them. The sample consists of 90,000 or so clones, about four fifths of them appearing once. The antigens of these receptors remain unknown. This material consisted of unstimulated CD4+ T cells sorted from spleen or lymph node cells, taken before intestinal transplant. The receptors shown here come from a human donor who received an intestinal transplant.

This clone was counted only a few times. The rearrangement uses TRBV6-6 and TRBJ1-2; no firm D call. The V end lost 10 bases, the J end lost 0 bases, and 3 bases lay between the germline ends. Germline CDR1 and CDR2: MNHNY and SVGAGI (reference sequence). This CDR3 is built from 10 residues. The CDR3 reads CATANYGYTF. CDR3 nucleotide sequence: TGTGCCACCGCTAACTATGGCTACACCTTC.

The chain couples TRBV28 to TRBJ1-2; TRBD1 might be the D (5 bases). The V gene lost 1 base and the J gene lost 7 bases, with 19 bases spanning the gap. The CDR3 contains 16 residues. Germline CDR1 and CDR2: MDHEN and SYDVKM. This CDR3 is CASSLFHAGQGSGYTF. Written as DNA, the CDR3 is TGTGCCAGCAGTTTATTTCACGCAGGCCAGGGCTCTGGCTACACCTTC.

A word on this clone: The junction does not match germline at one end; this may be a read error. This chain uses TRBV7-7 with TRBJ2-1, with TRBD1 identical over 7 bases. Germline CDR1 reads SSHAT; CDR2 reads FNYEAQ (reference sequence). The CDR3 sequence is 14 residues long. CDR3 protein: CASSLRQGYNEQFF. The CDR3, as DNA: TGTGCTAGCAGCTTACGACAGGGCTACAATGAGCAGTTCTTC.

Written as DNA, the CDR3 is TGTGCCAGCAGTTTTAGTTTCCGGGGAGAAGCCAAAAACATTCAGTACTTC. Translated: CASSFSFRGEAKNIQYF. This chain links TRBV27 with TRBJ2-4; D might be TRBD2 (5 bases). Germline CDR1 reads MNHEY; CDR2 reads SMNVEV (reference sequence). Trimming shortened V by 3 bases and J by 0 bases, and 15 bases separated the two germline ends. The CDR3 extends over 17 amino acids.

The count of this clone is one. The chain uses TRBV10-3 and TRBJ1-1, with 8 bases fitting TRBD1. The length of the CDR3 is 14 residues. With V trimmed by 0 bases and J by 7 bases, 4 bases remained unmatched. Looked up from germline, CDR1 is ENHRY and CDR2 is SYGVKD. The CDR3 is CAISESPGTGEAFF. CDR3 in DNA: TGTGCCATCAGTGAGTCACCCGGGACAGGTGAAGCTTTCTTT.

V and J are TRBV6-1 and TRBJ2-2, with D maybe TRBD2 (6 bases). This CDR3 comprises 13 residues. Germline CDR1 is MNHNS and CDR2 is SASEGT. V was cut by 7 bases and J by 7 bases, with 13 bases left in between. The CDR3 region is CASTRRGNGELFF. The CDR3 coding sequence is TGTGCCAGCACCCGGAGGGGCAACGGGGAGCTGTTTTTT.

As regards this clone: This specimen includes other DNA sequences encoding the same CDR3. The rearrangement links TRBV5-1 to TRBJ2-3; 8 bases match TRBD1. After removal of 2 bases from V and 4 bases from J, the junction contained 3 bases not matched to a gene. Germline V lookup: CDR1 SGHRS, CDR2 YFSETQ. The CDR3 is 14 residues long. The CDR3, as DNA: TGCGCCAGCAGCTTCGGACAGGGCGCAGATACGCAGTATTTT. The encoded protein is CASSFGQGADTQYF.

CDR3: CASNVGPEYEQYF. In DNA, the CDR3 is TGCGCCAGCAATGTAGGCCCGGAGTACGAGCAGTACTTC. The chain couples TRBV5-1 to TRBJ2-7; D gene unclear. CDR3 length: 13 amino acids. From germline, CDR1 is SGHRS and CDR2 YFSETQ. The V gene lost 6 bases and the J gene lost 4 bases, with 14 bases spanning the gap.

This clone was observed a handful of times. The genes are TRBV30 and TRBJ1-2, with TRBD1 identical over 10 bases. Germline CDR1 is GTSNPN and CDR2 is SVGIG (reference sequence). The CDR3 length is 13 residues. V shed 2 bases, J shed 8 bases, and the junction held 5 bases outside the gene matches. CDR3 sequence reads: CAWSSDRGLGYTF. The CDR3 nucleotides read TGTGCCTGGAGTTCAGACAGGGGGCTGGGCTACACCTTC.

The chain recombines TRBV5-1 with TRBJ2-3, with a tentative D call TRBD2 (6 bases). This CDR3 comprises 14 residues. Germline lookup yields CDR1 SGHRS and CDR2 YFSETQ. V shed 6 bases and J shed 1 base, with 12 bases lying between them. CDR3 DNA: TGCGCCAGCAATAGCGGAGCCCGCACAGATACGCAGTATTTT. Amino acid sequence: CASNSGARTDTQYF.

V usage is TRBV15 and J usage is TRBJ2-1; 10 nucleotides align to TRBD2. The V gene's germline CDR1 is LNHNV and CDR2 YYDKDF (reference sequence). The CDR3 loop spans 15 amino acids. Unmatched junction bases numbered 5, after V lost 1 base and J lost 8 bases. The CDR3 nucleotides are TGTGCCACCAGCAGAGTGGTACTAGCGGGGCATGAGCAGTTCTTC. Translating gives CATSRVVLAGHEQFF.

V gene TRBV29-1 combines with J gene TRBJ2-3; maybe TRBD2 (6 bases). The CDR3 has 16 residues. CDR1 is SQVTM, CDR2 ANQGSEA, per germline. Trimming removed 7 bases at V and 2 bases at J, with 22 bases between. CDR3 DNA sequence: TGCAGCGCGACCTACCAATGGGACTCCCTCACAGATACGCAGTATTTT. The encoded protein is CSATYQWDSLTDTQYF.

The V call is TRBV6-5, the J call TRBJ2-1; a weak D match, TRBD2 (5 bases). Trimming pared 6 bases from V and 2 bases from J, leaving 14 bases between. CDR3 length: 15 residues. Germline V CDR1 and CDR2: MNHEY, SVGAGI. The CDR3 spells CASSARRPPYNEQFF. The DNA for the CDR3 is TGTGCCAGCAGCGCCAGGAGGCCGCCCTACAATGAGCAGTTCTTC.

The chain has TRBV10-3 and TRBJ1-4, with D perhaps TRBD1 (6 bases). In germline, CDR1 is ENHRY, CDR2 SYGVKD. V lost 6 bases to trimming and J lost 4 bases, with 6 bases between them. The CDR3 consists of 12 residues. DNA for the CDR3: TGTGCCATCAGGGACAGTAATGAAAAACTGTTTTTT. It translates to CAIRDSNEKLFF.

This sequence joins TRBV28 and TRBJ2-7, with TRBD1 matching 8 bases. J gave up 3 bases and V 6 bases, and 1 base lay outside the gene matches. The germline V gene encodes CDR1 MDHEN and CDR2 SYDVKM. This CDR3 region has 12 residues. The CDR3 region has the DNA TGTGCCAGCAGGGGACAGGTCTACGAGCAGTACTTC. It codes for CASRGQVYEQYF.

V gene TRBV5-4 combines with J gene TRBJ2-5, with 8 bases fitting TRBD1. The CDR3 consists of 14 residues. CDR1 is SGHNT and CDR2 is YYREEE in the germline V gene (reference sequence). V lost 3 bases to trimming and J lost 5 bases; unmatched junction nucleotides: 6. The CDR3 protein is CASSYRTGRETQYF. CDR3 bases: TGTGCCAGCAGCTACCGGACAGGGCGGGAGACCCAGTACTTC.

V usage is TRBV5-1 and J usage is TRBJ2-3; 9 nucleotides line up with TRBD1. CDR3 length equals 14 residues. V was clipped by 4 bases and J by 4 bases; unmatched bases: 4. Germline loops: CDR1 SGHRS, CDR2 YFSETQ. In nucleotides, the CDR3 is TGCGCCAGCAGCCCACAGGGGGCCCCAGATACGCAGTATTTT. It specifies CASSPQGAPDTQYF.